The 20 T cell receptor beta chains below come from one sample, sequenced in a study of cytomegalovirus exposure and HLA in healthy donors. The PCR had 60 Vbeta and 13 Jbeta primers. Profiled with immunoSEQ multiplex PCR; TCRdb holds only in-frame clones, not every one. The sample includes under 200,000 clones, around four fifths of them seen just once. Sequencing was performed on PBMCs. The receptors shown here come from a female donor in good health and CMV-seronegative.

The V and J genes are TRBV9 and TRBJ2-1; D gene ambiguous. The CDR3 is 14 amino acids. Germline CDR1 SGDLS, CDR2 YYNGEE. Trimming pared 0 bases from V and 2 bases from J, leaving 6 bases between. DNA of the CDR3: TGTGCCAGCAGCGTAGAAATAGCCTACAATGAGCAGTTCTTC. This sequence encodes CASSVEIAYNEQFF. The variable domain in full, with the rest retrieved from reference TRBV9 and TRBJ2-1, is DSGVTQTPKHLITATGQRVTLRCSPRSGDLSVYWYQQSLDQGLQFLIQYYNGEERAKGNILERFSAQQFPDLHSELNLSSLELGDSALYFCASSVEIAYNEQFFGPGTRLTVL.

The CDR3 coding sequence is TGTGCCAGCAGCTTAATAAAGGCTAGTATAGAGACCCAGTACTTC. It specifies CASSLIKASIETQYF. V is TRBV7-3 and J is TRBJ2-5; D gene unclear. This CDR3 comprises 15 residues. V was clipped by 1 base and J by 4 bases, with 13 bases between them. Germline V gives CDR1 SGHTA, CDR2 FQGTGA.

The chain combines TRBV15 with TRBJ2-7, with TRBD2 matching 14 bases. With 3 bases clipped from V and 6 bases from J, the junction kept 1 base outside the gene matches. The CDR3 runs to 14 residues. Germline-derived CDR1 and CDR2 are LNHNV and YYDKDF (reference sequence). The CDR3 loop reads CATSRGLAGVEQYF. Written as DNA, the CDR3 is TGTGCCACCAGCAGGGGACTAGCGGGAGTCGAGCAGTACTTC. The variable domain in full, completed from reference TRBV15 and TRBJ2-7, reads DAMVIQNPRYQVTQFGKPVTLSCSQTLNHNVMYWYQQKSSQAPKLLFHYYDKDFNNEADTPDNFQSRRPNTSFCFLDIRSPGLGDTAMYLCATSRGLAGVEQYFGPGTRLTVT.

The CDR3 DNA is TGTGCCAGCAGTTTATGGACAGGGGGCTTTCAGCCCCAGCATTTT. This sequence encodes CASSLWTGGFQPQHF. The chain uses TRBV28 and TRBJ1-5; the match to TRBD1 covers 10 bases. In germline, CDR1 is MDHEN, CDR2 SYDVKM. Trimming took 0 bases from V and 6 from J; bases not matched to a gene: 2. This CDR3 is built from 15 residues.

As to this clone: This likely comes from a read error, as the CDR3 has no conserved phenylalanine or tryptophan at its end. V and J are TRBV19 and TRBJ1-1; D possibly corresponds to TRBD1 (5 bases). Germline CDR1 reads LNHDA; CDR2 reads SQIVND (reference sequence). The CDR3 has 15 amino acids. The ends were cut back, 1 base at V and 1 base at J, with 10 bases in the middle. The CDR3 reads CASSIGPGSNTEAFL. The DNA of the CDR3 is TGTGCCAGTAGTATAGGACCAGGGTCGAACACTGAAGCTTTCCTT.

The rearrangement uses TRBV6-6 and TRBJ2-1; 13 nucleotides line up with TRBD2. This CDR3 contains 16 residues. J lost 5 bases, V lost 6 bases, and 7 bases had no gene match. Germline CDR1 MNHNY, CDR2 SVGAGI (reference sequence). CDR3 in DNA: TGTGCCAGCAGCCCCCGACTAGCGGGAGGACACAATGAGCAGTTCTTC. This codes for CASSPRLAGGHNEQFF.

The chain has TRBV30 and TRBJ1-6; perhaps TRBD1 as D (5 bases). CDR1 and CDR2 from the germline V gene are GTSNPN and SVGIG (reference sequence). This CDR3 region has 15 residues. The ends were cut back, 6 bases at V and 6 bases at J, with 18 bases in the middle. The CDR3 bases are TGTGCCTGCCCCTCGGGGGGGGTAATTAATTCACCCCTCCACTTT. This codes for CACPSGGVINSPLHF.

J is TRBJ1-1 and V is TRBV2, with D uncertain. CDR3 length: 13 residues. The germline V gene has CDR1 SNHLY and CDR2 FYNNEI. The V end was cut by 3 bases, the J end by 1 base, with 6 bases between. The CDR3 protein is CASSEEGNTEAFF. Here the CDR3 DNA reads TGTGCCAGCAGTGAGGAGGGGAACACTGAAGCTTTCTTT.

The rearrangement uses TRBV19 and TRBJ2-7, with D possibly TRBD2 on 5 matching bases. V was cut by 7 bases and J by 0 bases, with 13 bases left in between. Germline CDR1 and CDR2: LNHDA and SQIVND (reference sequence). The CDR3 sequence is 14 residues long. CDR3 protein: CASMSSAFSYEQYF. The CDR3 coding sequence is TGTGCCAGTATGAGTAGCGCTTTCTCCTACGAGCAGTACTTC.

The rearrangement uses TRBV19 and TRBJ2-7; no definite D call. CDR3 length: 13 amino acids. CDR1 is LNHDA, CDR2 SQIVND, per germline (reference sequence). The V gene lost 6 bases and the J gene lost 1 base, with 10 bases spanning the gap. The CDR3 spells CASRQPDSYEQYF. CDR3 DNA sequence: TGTGCCAGTAGACAGCCCGATTCCTACGAGCAGTACTTC.

V and J are TRBV7-9 and TRBJ1-5; D gene unclear. Trimming left V 10 bases short and J 4 bases short, with 14 bases between. The germline CDR1 and CDR2 sequences are SEHNR and FQNEAQ (reference sequence). The CDR3 is 13 residues long. This CDR3 reads CAIEIGGNQPQHF. CDR3 bases: TGTGCCATCGAAATCGGAGGTAATCAGCCCCAGCATTTT.

The chain employs TRBV11-2 and TRBJ2-3; TRBD2 might be the D (6 bases). The V end lost 5 bases, the J end lost 1 base, and 13 bases lay between the germline ends. The CDR3 has 15 amino acids. CDR1 SGHAT and CDR2 FQNNGV come from the germline V gene. CDR3 in DNA: TGTGCCAGCAGCGCGGTAGGAGGGGGCACAGATACGCAGTATTTT. As protein: CASSAVGGGTDTQYF.

The chain's CDR3 is CASSLTSGGRETQYF. The CDR3 region has the DNA TGTGCCAGCAGCTTGACTAGCGGGGGCCGGGAGACCCAGTACTTC. The chain employs TRBV11-2 and TRBJ2-5; 12 bases are a match to TRBD2. Per germline, CDR1 SGHAT and CDR2 FQNNGV. V shed 3 bases and J 5 bases; nucleotides not matched to a gene: 4. CDR3 length equals 15 residues.

Worth noting for this clone: Other DNA sequences from this sample encode an identical CDR3 as well. In DNA, the CDR3 is TGTGCCAGCTCGGACAGGTACTCCTACGAGCAGTACTTC. This translates into CASSDRYSYEQYF. The V and J genes are TRBV27 and TRBJ2-7; 7 nucleotides match TRBD1. From germline, CDR1 is MNHEY and CDR2 SMNVEV (reference sequence). CDR3 size: 13 residues. V lost 8 bases and J lost 0; bases outside the gene matches: 4.

CDR3 loop: CASSLTPGIAGGSYNEQFF. CDR3 nucleotides: TGCGCCAGCAGCTTGACCCCCGGCATAGCGGGAGGGTCTTACAATGAGCAGTTCTTC. The rearrangement joins TRBV5-1 to TRBJ2-1; 11 bases agree with TRBD2. Germline V gene sequence: CDR1 SGHRS, CDR2 YFSETQ. The CDR3 contains 19 residues. The junction had 13 bases not matched to a gene; V was cut back by 1 base and J by 4 bases.

The J gene is TRBJ1-5, the V gene TRBV25-1; tentatively, D is TRBD1 (5 bases). The germline CDR1 and CDR2 sequences are MGHDK and SYGVNS. Trimming removed 3 bases from V and 1 base from J, with 7 bases in between. This CDR3 contains 14 residues. CDR3 coding DNA: TGTGCCAGCAGTGAGTCAGGGAGCAATCAGCCCCAGCATTTT. This codes for CASSESGSNQPQHF.

The rearrangement uses TRBV9 and TRBJ1-2; D gene uncertain. Per the germline V gene, CDR1 is SGDLS and CDR2 is YYNGEE. This CDR3 comprises 12 residues. V was cut by 3 bases and J by 8 bases, with 11 bases left in between. The CDR3 DNA is TGTGCCAGCAGCGGGACTTATAACGGCTACACCTTC. It is translated as CASSGTYNGYTF.

The chain couples TRBV1 to TRBJ2-7; TRBD2 is taken as the D call from the table, unchecked against the DNA. TRBV1 is assigned pseudogene status. This CDR3 spans 8 amino acids. In DNA, the CDR3 is TGCACCTTCGCTAGCACGTACTTC. This sequence encodes CTFASTYF.

V is TRBV9 and J is TRBJ1-1, with D perhaps TRBD1 (5 bases). Trimming cost V 0 bases and J 1 base, with 13 bases left between them. This CDR3 has 16 residues. Per germline, CDR1 SGDLS and CDR2 YYNGEE. DNA for the CDR3: TGTGCCAGCAGCGTAGTAATGGGGCAGCCGAACACTGAAGCTTTCTTT. Protein sequence: CASSVVMGQPNTEAFF. The complete variable domain, with remaining parts taken from reference TRBV9 and TRBJ1-1, reads DSGVTQTPKHLITATGQRVTLRCSPRSGDLSVYWYQQSLDQGLQFLIQYYNGEERAKGNILERFSAQQFPDLHSELNLSSLELGDSALYFCASSVVMGQPNTEAFFGQGTRLTVV.

The chain is built from TRBV9 and TRBJ2-5; D unclear. CDR1 is SGDLS, CDR2 YYNGEE, per germline. The CDR3 is 13 residues long. With 0 bases removed from V and 5 bases from J, the gap between germline ends came to 8 bases. This CDR3 reads CASSVAFSETQYF. CDR3 nucleotides: TGTGCCAGCAGCGTAGCTTTTTCGGAGACCCAGTACTTC.